What follows describes a single T cell receptor (beta chain). Antigen: not known. This record comes from a study of cytomegalovirus exposure and HLA in healthy donors. Study summary: The 500 to 750 first-cohort repertoires and the 120 or so validation repertoires shared the same platform, a later analysis reported. Points from the study as a whole: For cytomegalovirus status, the classifier reportedly gave diagnoses with high specificity and sensitivity. The study flagged some 170 TCR beta chains as cytomegalovirus-associated. Most TCR sequences were uncommon, yet certain public TCRs appeared in many donors.

CDR1 MNHEY and CDR2 SMNVEV come from the germline V gene (reference sequence). The CDR3 has 14 residues. Trimming removed 2 bases from V and 4 bases from J; junction bases left unmatched: 2. Some clones are missing from TCRdb's copy, which holds only in-frame ones; the method was immunoSEQ multiplex PCR. Of about 360,000 clones in the sample, approximately 90% are singletons; the top ten hold under 0.9%. The clonotype comes from a woman aged 18-29 years in good health and CMV-seronegative. The sequencing sample was made of PBMCs. The chain joins TRBV27 to TRBJ1-5; the match to TRBD1 covers 7 bases. The CDR3: CASSLRQGNQPQHF. Written as DNA, the CDR3 is TGTGCCAGCAGTTTACGACAGGGTAATCAGCCCCAGCATTTT.